This T cell receptor (beta chain) was sequenced during a study of OX40 agonist ivuxolimab in advanced cancers. Study overall: The treatment was a fully human IgG2 OX40 agonist, ivuxolimab. Patients treated during dose escalation were battling hepatocellular carcinoma, melanoma, renal cell or head and neck cancer. Regarding the study as a whole: Compared with CD4+, CD8+ T cells on average had more expanded clones.

Only in-frame clones appear in the TCRdb table, and some are missing; sequencing was by immunoSEQ multiplex PCR. This sample has tens of thousands of clones, with 70% to 90% found just once. The CDR3 totals 14 residues. Germline lookup yields CDR1 MGHRA and CDR2 YSYEKL. The ends were cut back, 6 bases at V and 1 base at J, with 9 bases in the middle. Worth noting for this clone: Its target is unknown.

The receptor's source is an adult with an advanced solid tumor such as melanoma, head and neck, liver or kidney cancer. This material consisted of CD4+ or CD8+ T cells sorted from blood, taken in a trial of the OX40 agonist ivuxolimab. The chain joins TRBV4-1 to TRBJ2-2; tentatively, D is TRBD1 (6 bases). The CDR3 sequence is CASRRTENTGELFF. CDR3 coding DNA: TGCGCCAGCAGGCGGACAGAGAACACCGGGGAGCTGTTTTTT.